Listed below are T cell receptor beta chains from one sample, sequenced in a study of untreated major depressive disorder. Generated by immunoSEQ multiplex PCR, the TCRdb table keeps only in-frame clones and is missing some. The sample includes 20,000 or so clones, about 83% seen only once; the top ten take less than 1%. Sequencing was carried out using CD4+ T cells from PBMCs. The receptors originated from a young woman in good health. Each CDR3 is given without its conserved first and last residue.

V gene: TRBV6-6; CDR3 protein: ASSPTSGSSDEQY
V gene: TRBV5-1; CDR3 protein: ASSSEINQPQH
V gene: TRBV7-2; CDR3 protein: ASRRPLAWDEQF
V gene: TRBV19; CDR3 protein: ASGPRTGVREKLF
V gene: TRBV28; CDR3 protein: ASSLWSGGAGNQPQH
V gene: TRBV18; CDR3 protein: ASSLGKSQETQY
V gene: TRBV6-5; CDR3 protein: ASSTGTGVYRYT
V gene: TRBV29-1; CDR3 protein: SVEQRTSTDTQY
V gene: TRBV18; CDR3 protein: ASSPPGQVGETQY
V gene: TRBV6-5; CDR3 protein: ASSYSRQMNTEAF
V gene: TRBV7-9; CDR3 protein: ASSRRRGGNTIY
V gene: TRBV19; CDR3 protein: ASSPGTLGTYEQY